A selection of T cell receptor beta chains follows, all from one sample in a study of blood T cells in healthy people across ages. TCRdb re-derived calls from the 5' RACE reads in MiXCR, one entry per CDR3 protein. This sample has hundreds of thousands of distinct CDR3 sequences; under 45% occur once, and the top ten carry about a fifth. The sample consisted of blood. The source is a man aged 60-69 years in good health. Each CDR3 is given with its conserved first and last residue. Fields, in order: CDR3 protein, CDR3 DNA, D gene, V gene, clone size, J gene. D genes are given only for firm matches. Size values are once, few and many counts, or a class for expanded clones, and some rows have none.

CDR3: CASSQDVGGVYGYTF
DNA: TGTGCCAGCAGCCAAGACGTAGGGGGCGTCTATGGCTACACCTTC
D: TRBD1
V: TRBV3-1
size: .
J: TRBJ1-2

CDR3: CSASSGRAHNEQFF
DNA: TGCAGTGCTAGCTCGGGTCGTGCCCACAATGAGCAGTTCTTC
D: .
V: TRBV20-1
size: .
J: TRBJ2-1

CDR3: CASSRLGETQYF
DNA: TGTGCCAGCAGCCGGTTAGGAGAGACCCAGTACTTC
D: .
V: TRBV28
size: few
J: TRBJ2-5

CDR3: CASSQWESADTQYF
DNA: TGTGCCAGCTCACAGTGGGAAAGTGCAGATACGCAGTATTTT
D: .
V: TRBV6-2/TRBV6-3
size: few
J: TRBJ2-3

CDR3: CATSRELQETQYF
DNA: TGTGCCACCAGCAGGGAACTTCAAGAGACCCAGTACTTC
D: .
V: TRBV15
size: few
J: TRBJ2-5

CDR3: CASGIRDGGLNEQFF
DNA: TGTGCCAGCGGTATCCGGGACGGGGGGCTCAATGAGCAGTTCTTC
D: .
V: TRBV2
size: .
J: TRBJ2-1

CDR3: CASSSPKEQPQHF
DNA: TGTGCCAGCAGTAGTCCGAAAGAGCAGCCCCAGCATTTT
D: .
V: TRBV28
size: once
J: TRBJ1-5

CDR3: CSARQSQETQYF
DNA: TGCAGTGCTAGGCAGAGTCAAGAGACCCAGTACTTC
D: .
V: TRBV20-1
size: .
J: TRBJ2-5

CDR3: CASSAAGTGEYEQYF
DNA: TGTGCCAGCAGCGCTGCCGGGACAGGGGAATACGAGCAGTACTTC
D: TRBD1
V: TRBV9
size: .
J: TRBJ2-7

CDR3: CASSPGDGGYGYTF
DNA: TGTGCCAGCAGTCCAGGGGATGGGGGCTATGGCTACACCTTC
D: .
V: TRBV7-3
size: .
J: TRBJ1-2

CDR3: CSVEGTWTGSYEQYF
DNA: TGCAGCGTTGAAGGAACCTGGACAGGGTCCTACGAGCAGTACTTC
D: TRBD1
V: TRBV29-1
size: many
J: TRBJ2-7

CDR3: CASSTNTGRANVLTF
DNA: TGCGCCAGCAGCACTAATACAGGGCGGGCCAACGTCCTGACTTTC
D: .
V: TRBV5-1
size: .
J: TRBJ2-6

CDR3: CASINWGRSYEQYF
DNA: TGTGCCAGCATCAATTGGGGCAGATCCTACGAGCAGTACTTC
D: .
V: TRBV6-2/TRBV6-3
size: .
J: TRBJ2-7

CDR3: CAIRTDRGNNYGYTF
DNA: TGTGCCATCAGGACGGACAGGGGAAATAACTATGGCTACACCTTC
D: TRBD1
V: TRBV10-3
size: .
J: TRBJ1-2

CDR3: CASSVEGLQETQYF
DNA: TGTGCCAGCAGCGTAGAGGGGCTCCAAGAGACCCAGTACTTC
D: .
V: TRBV9
size: .
J: TRBJ2-5

CDR3: CASRRLAGAHYEQYF
DNA: TGTGCCAGCAGGAGACTAGCGGGGGCCCACTACGAGCAGTACTTC
D: TRBD2
V: TRBV6-2/TRBV6-3
size: .
J: TRBJ2-7

CDR3: CASSFGDTEAFF
DNA: TGTGCCAGCAGTTTTGGGGACACTGAAGCTTTCTTT
D: .
V: TRBV12-3/TRBV12-4
size: many
J: TRBJ1-1

CDR3: CASSLGRLGPSGANVLTF
DNA: TGCGCCAGCAGCTTGGGACGACTAGGGCCATCTGGGGCCAACGTCCTGACTTTC
D: .
V: TRBV5-1
size: few
J: TRBJ2-6

CDR3: CASSPGGAQETQYF
DNA: TGTGCCAGCAGCCCGGGCGGGGCACAAGAGACCCAGTACTTC
D: .
V: TRBV7-2
size: many
J: TRBJ2-5

CDR3: CASSRDRSAVGQYF
DNA: TGTGCCAGCAGCAGGGACAGGTCAGCAGTGGGGCAGTACTTC
D: TRBD1
V: TRBV7-9
size: few
J: TRBJ2-7

CDR3: CASHKAGTRSSREQYF
DNA: TGTGCCAGCCATAAAGCCGGGACTAGAAGTTCTCGCGAGCAGTACTTC
D: TRBD2
V: TRBV5-4
size: .
J: TRBJ2-7

CDR3: CASSPPTRDEQYF
DNA: TGTGCCAGCAGTCCCCCAACGAGGGACGAGCAGTACTTC
D: .
V: TRBV7-8
size: many
J: TRBJ2-7

CDR3: CASNRRGGGETQYF
DNA: TGTGCCAGCAACCGACGGGGTGGCGGAGAGACCCAGTACTTC
D: .
V: TRBV28
size: few
J: TRBJ2-5

CDR3: CSASRASSYNEQFF
DNA: TGCAGTGCTAGTAGGGCGAGCTCCTACAATGAGCAGTTCTTC
D: .
V: TRBV20-1
size: .
J: TRBJ2-1

CDR3: CASNAQGAEGYTF
DNA: TGTGCCAGCAACGCACAGGGGGCAGAGGGCTACACCTTC
D: TRBD1
V: TRBV7-9
size: .
J: TRBJ1-2

CDR3: CASSKAGAYYNSPLHF
DNA: TGTGCCAGCAGCAAGGCCGGGGCTTACTATAATTCACCCCTCCACTTT
D: .
V: TRBV7-8
size: .
J: TRBJ1-6

CDR3: CASSSTGRDEQFF
DNA: TGTGCTAGCAGCTCCACAGGGAGGGATGAGCAGTTCTTC
D: .
V: TRBV7-7
size: .
J: TRBJ2-1

CDR3: CASSLTSGAYNEQFF
DNA: TGCGCCAGCAGCTTGACTAGCGGGGCCTACAATGAGCAGTTCTTC
D: TRBD2
V: TRBV5-1
size: many
J: TRBJ2-1

CDR3: CSARDRIGNEQFF
DNA: TGCAGTGCGCGGGACAGGATCGGCAATGAGCAGTTCTTC
D: TRBD1
V: TRBV20-1
size: few
J: TRBJ2-1

CDR3: CASSVGNVNEQFF
DNA: TGTGCCAGCAGCGTAGGGAATGTAAATGAGCAGTTCTTC
D: .
V: TRBV7-6
size: few
J: TRBJ2-1

CDR3: CSAPRGGANEKLFF
DNA: TGCAGTGCTCCCAGGGGGGGAGCTAATGAAAAACTGTTTTTT
D: TRBD1
V: TRBV20-1
size: .
J: TRBJ1-4

CDR3: CASSDRGGGGIQYF
DNA: TGTGCCAGCAGTGACAGGGGAGGGGGGGGCATTCAGTACTTC
D: .
V: TRBV12-3/TRBV12-4
size: .
J: TRBJ2-4

CDR3: CSARKPAGQETQYF
DNA: TGCAGTGCTAGAAAGCCAGCGGGGCAAGAGACCCAGTACTTC
D: TRBD2
V: TRBV20-1
size: few
J: TRBJ2-5

CDR3: CASSQGGIQPQHF
DNA: TGTGCCAGCAGTCAGGGTGGAATTCAGCCCCAGCATTTT
D: .
V: TRBV28
size: .
J: TRBJ1-5

CDR3: CAISDQGEQYF
DNA: TGTGCCATCAGTGACCAGGGGGAGCAGTACTTC
D: .
V: TRBV10-3
size: many
J: TRBJ2-7

CDR3: CSARDVSGDKVYGYTF
DNA: TGCAGTGCTAGAGATGTTTCGGGGGATAAAGTGTATGGCTACACCTTC
D: .
V: TRBV20-1
size: .
J: TRBJ1-2

CDR3: CASIIGGGETQYF
DNA: TGTGCCAGCATTATAGGGGGCGGGGAGACCCAGTACTTC
D: TRBD1
V: TRBV28
size: .
J: TRBJ2-5

CDR3: CASPSRGSYGYTF
DNA: TGTGCCAGCCCTAGTCGGGGGAGCTATGGCTACACCTTC
D: .
V: TRBV12-3/TRBV12-4
size: .
J: TRBJ1-2

CDR3: CSVARTENTGELFF
DNA: TGCAGCGTTGCTAGGACCGAAAACACCGGGGAGCTGTTTTTT
D: .
V: TRBV29-1
size: .
J: TRBJ2-2

CDR3: CASSYSSRGDEQYF
DNA: TGTGCCAGCAGTTACTCGAGTAGGGGAGACGAGCAGTACTTC
D: .
V: TRBV6-5
size: few
J: TRBJ2-7

CDR3: CASSSTWRAGANVLTF
DNA: TGTGCCAGCAGTTCCACCTGGAGAGCCGGGGCCAACGTCCTGACTTTC
D: .
V: TRBV27
size: few
J: TRBJ2-6

CDR3: CASSGTGAVSTDTQYF
DNA: TGTGCCAGCAGCGGAACAGGAGCAGTGAGCACAGATACGCAGTATTTT
D: .
V: TRBV7-9
size: few
J: TRBJ2-3

CDR3: CASSLGRQGRNIQYF
DNA: TGTGCCAGCAGCTTAGGACGACAGGGGAGAAACATTCAGTACTTC
D: TRBD1
V: TRBV11-2
size: few
J: TRBJ2-4

CDR3: CARIWTMNTGELFF
DNA: TGCGCCAGGATATGGACTATGAACACCGGGGAGCTGTTTTTT
D: .
V: TRBV5-1
size: .
J: TRBJ2-2

CDR3: CASSDRLDQPQHF
DNA: TGTGCCAGCAGCGACCGGCTTGATCAGCCCCAGCATTTT
D: .
V: TRBV7-2
size: .
J: TRBJ1-5

CDR3: CASSLGLGGEQYF
DNA: TGTGCTAGCAGCTTAGGGCTCGGGGGCGAGCAGTACTTC
D: .
V: TRBV7-7
size: few
J: TRBJ2-7

CDR3: CASSRGGRSYDEQFF
DNA: TGCGCCAGCAGCCGCGGGGGCCGCTCCTACGATGAGCAGTTCTTC
D: .
V: TRBV5-1
size: .
J: TRBJ2-1

CDR3: CASSYEGTRTGELFF
DNA: TGTGCCAGCAGTTACGAGGGGACCCGGACCGGGGAGCTGTTTTTT
D: .
V: TRBV6-2/TRBV6-3
size: .
J: TRBJ2-2

CDR3: CSARPRGQGTYEQYF
DNA: TGCAGTGCTAGACCTCGGGGACAGGGGACCTACGAGCAGTACTTC
D: TRBD1
V: TRBV20-1
size: few
J: TRBJ2-7

CDR3: CASSPSGVAGGNLDTQYF
DNA: TGTGCCAGCAGCCCATCGGGAGTAGCGGGGGGAAATTTAGATACGCAGTATTTT
D: TRBD2
V: TRBV5-5
size: .
J: TRBJ2-3

CDR3: CASTRSGGPVNEQFF
DNA: TGTGCCAGCACCCGTAGCGGGGGGCCTGTAAATGAGCAGTTCTTC
D: TRBD2
V: TRBV9
size: .
J: TRBJ2-1

CDR3: CASSPQTGRNSPLHF
DNA: TGTGCCAGCAGTCCTCAGACAGGGAGGAATTCGCCCCTCCACTTT
D: TRBD1
V: TRBV27
size: .
J: TRBJ1-6

CDR3: CSAQGRTNSPLHF
DNA: TGCAGTGCCCAGGGGCGGACTAATTCACCCCTCCACTTT
D: .
V: TRBV20-1
size: .
J: TRBJ1-6